A few counts support the clone carrying this T cell receptor (beta chain). Its antigen is unidentified. The junction departs from the called germline gene at one end, perhaps through a read error. Time point specified: week 47, end of study. Doses consisted of 300 ug of mutant IDH1 20-mer peptide each, paired with topical imiquimod. The data were obtained in a study of a mutant IDH1 vaccine in newly diagnosed glioma. As for the study in general: Vaccinations were initiated 4-6 weeks following radiotherapy alone, or were given together with temozolomide cycles. Most had both radiotherapy and temozolomide beforehand; others had only one.

CDR1 SSHAT and CDR2 FNYEAQ come from the germline V gene (reference sequence). The length of the CDR3 is 15 residues. The table came from immunoSEQ multiplex PCR; TCRdb's copy has only in-frame clones and leaves some out. The repertoire consists of 45,000 to 65,000 clones, with around three fifths occurring once and the leading ten covering 4% to 6%. Notes on the study in general: Pseudoprogression looked unconnected to shifts in top peripheral T cell clonotypes.

The chain is built from TRBV7-7 and TRBJ2-2; TRBD2 is a possible D gene (5 bases). Sequences were derived from peripheral blood mononuclear cells (PBMCs), sampled from a glioma patient whose treatment included an IDH1 peptide vaccine. This clonotype was sampled from a man aged 35 to 55 with glioma. Some clones in this sample may be carry-over from other donors' samples. The CDR3: CASSISSGNTGELFF. The CDR3 nucleotides read TGTGCTAGCAGCATATCCAGCGGGAACACCGGGGAGCTGTTTTTT.